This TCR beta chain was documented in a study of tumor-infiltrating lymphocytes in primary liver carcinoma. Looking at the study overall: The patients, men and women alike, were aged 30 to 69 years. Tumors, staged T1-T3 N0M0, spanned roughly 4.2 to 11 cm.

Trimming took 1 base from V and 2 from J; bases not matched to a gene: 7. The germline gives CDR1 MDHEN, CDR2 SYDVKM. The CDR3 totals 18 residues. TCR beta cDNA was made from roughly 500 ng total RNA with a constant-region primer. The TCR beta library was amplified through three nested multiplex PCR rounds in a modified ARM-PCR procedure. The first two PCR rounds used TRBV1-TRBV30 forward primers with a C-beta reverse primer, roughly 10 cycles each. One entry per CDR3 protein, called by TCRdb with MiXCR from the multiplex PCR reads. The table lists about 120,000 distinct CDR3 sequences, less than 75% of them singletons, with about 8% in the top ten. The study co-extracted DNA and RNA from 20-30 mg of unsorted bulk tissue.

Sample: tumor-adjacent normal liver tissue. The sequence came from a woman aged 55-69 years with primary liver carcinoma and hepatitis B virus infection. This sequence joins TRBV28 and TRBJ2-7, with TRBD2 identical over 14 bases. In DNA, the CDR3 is TGTGCCAGCAGTTTATTAGGACTAGCGGGAGGTAACACCTACGAGCAGTACTTC. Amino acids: CASSLLGLAGGNTYEQYF.